The 11 T cell receptor beta chains below all came from one sample that was sequenced in a study of vaccination and CD4 T cells after COVID-19. An Oncomine TCR Beta short-read assay was used to sequence the DNA from cultured CD4+ T cells. TCRdb passed the PCR reads through MiXCR, listing each CDR3 protein once. There are over 10,000 distinct CDR3 sequences in the sample; 25% to 30% occur only once, and 29% lies in the top ten. Treatment here: roughly ten-day PBMC culture with coronavirus spike peptide pools or control peptides (ViraFEST assay). No antigen has been assigned to these receptors. The sample here was CD4+ T cells from blood, cultured in vitro, taken before SARS-CoV-2 vaccination. The origin of the receptors is a human donor who received a COVID-19 vaccine.

The DNA of the CDR3 is TGTGCCTGGAGTGTACCTCGATTGGACAGGGCGGTGGATACGCAGTATTTT. This encodes CAWSVPRLDRAVDTQYF. The chain joins TRBV30 to TRBJ2-3, with TRBD1 matching 8 bases. This CDR3 region has 17 residues. V was pared by 0 bases and J by 6 bases, with 14 bases of the junction left unmatched. CDR1 GTSNPN and CDR2 SVGIG come from the germline V gene (reference sequence).

This clonotype was found a few times. The V call is TRBV19, the J call TRBJ1-3; TRBD1 agrees at 8 bases. This CDR3 has 15 residues. In germline, CDR1 is LNHDA, CDR2 SQIVND (reference sequence). J lost 2 bases, V lost 6 bases, and 6 bases had no gene match. The CDR3 region has the DNA TGTGCCAGTAGCCGTGGGACAGGACCTGGAAACACCATATATTTT. Residues: CASSRGTGPGNTIYF.

The chain links TRBV6-2 or TRBV6-3 to TRBJ2-1, with TRBD2 matching 8 bases. Per the germline V gene, CDR1 is MNHEY and CDR2 is SVGEGT. There are 19 residues in the CDR3. The V and J ends lost 2 bases and 2 bases, in that order; junction bases with no gene match: 14. The DNA of the CDR3 is TGTGCCAGCAGTTACAATTTGGTCCGGGGGGGTATAGCCTACAATGAGCAGTTCTTC. Its protein is CASSYNLVRGGIAYNEQFF.

This chain links TRBV12-3 or TRBV12-4 with TRBJ2-1, with 8 bases identical to TRBD2. Trimming cost V 4 bases and J 0 bases; bases outside gene matches: 5. The CDR3 runs 16 residues. This chain's CDR3 is CASSWERGSSYNEQFF. CDR3 coding DNA: TGTGCCAGCAGTTGGGAGCGGGGGAGCTCCTACAATGAGCAGTTCTTC.

This clonotype has a handful of counts. CDR3 sequence: CASSFVDYNEQFF. The CDR3, as DNA: TGTGCCAGCAGCTTTGTAGACTACAATGAGCAGTTCTTC. This chain links TRBV7-6 with TRBJ2-1; D call uncertain. The V and J ends lost 3 bases and 3 bases respectively, with 6 bases between them. CDR3 length: 13 residues. Germline V gene sequence: CDR1 SGHVS, CDR2 FNYEAQ.

The chain joins TRBV6-2 or TRBV6-3 to TRBJ1-1; tentatively, D is TRBD1 (5 bases). With 0 bases removed from V and 10 bases from J, the gap between germline ends came to 12 bases. The CDR3 is 13 amino acids. Germline assignment: CDR1 MNHEY and CDR2 SVGEGT. The CDR3 nucleotides are TGTGCCAGCAGTTACTCGACAGTTGGGGTAGCTTTCTTT. Encoded protein: CASSYSTVGVAFF.

Only a few counts were recorded for this clonotype. The chain employs TRBV5-4 and TRBJ2-5; a weak D match, TRBD1 (6 bases). V shed 0 bases and J shed 2 bases, with 14 bases lying between them. Germline values: CDR1 SGHNT, CDR2 YYREEE (reference sequence). The CDR3 consists of 16 residues. The CDR3 region has the DNA TGTGCCAGCAGCTTGGCCGGTCGTAGGGGGCAAGAGACCCAGTACTTC. It translates to CASSLAGRRGQETQYF.

The chain couples TRBV20-1 to TRBJ1-1, with D unclear. The germline V gene encodes CDR1 DFQATT and CDR2 SNEGSKA (reference sequence). V was clipped by 3 bases and J by 1 base, with 3 bases between them. The CDR3 is 11 residues long. CDR3 sequence reads: CSASRNTEAFF. CDR3 bases: TGCAGTGCTAGTCGGAACACTGAAGCTTTCTTT.

This sequence joins TRBV5-1 and TRBJ1-2; D is perhaps TRBD1 (5 bases). Germline CDR1 SGHRS, CDR2 YFSETQ. The V end lost 4 bases, the J end lost 2 bases, and 15 bases lay between the germline ends. This CDR3 region has 15 residues. DNA of the CDR3: TGCGCCAGCAGCCCCACCGGGGCGGCCAACTATGGCTACACCTTC. Protein sequence: CASSPTGAANYGYTF.

A note on this clonotype: No conserved phenylalanine or tryptophan ends this CDR3, so it is likely a read error. The rearrangement joins TRBV6-1 to TRBJ2-1; D is unclear. From germline, CDR1 is MNHNS and CDR2 SASEGT. V gave up 6 bases and J gave up 4 bases, with 13 bases separating them. The CDR3 spans 14 residues. CDR3 DNA: TGTGCCAGCAGGGCAACCCTACGATACAATGAGCAGTTCTCC. The encoded protein is CASRATLRYNEQFS.

Note on this clonotype: The junction departs from germline at one end; a sequencing error may be responsible. The chain is built from TRBV6-1 and TRBJ2-2; D perhaps matches TRBD2 (5 bases). CDR1 and CDR2 (germline): MNHNS, SASEGT. This CDR3 region has 15 residues. Written as DNA, the CDR3 is TGTGCCAGCAGTGAGATATATCGGAACACCGGGGAGCTGCTTTTT. Translated, it gives CASSEIYRNTGELLF.